Included here is one T cell receptor (beta chain) sequence, with context. The CDR3 has 15 residues. Germline V gene sequence: CDR1 LNHDA, CDR2 SQIVND (reference sequence). V lost 5 bases, J lost 2 bases, and 13 bases lay in between. Clones were sequenced by immunoSEQ multiplex PCR, and TCRdb holds only the in-frame ones, with some missing. Altogether under 75,000 clones are present, roughly 92% being singletons, with the ten largest covering less than 3.5%. These data are taken from a study of T cell changes during pregnancy in multiple sclerosis. J is TRBJ1-3 and V is TRBV19, with D possibly TRBD1 on 6 matching bases. This TCR derives from a female donor in good health, enrolled as a control in a pregnancy study. Specimen: peripheral blood, collected in the third trimester of pregnancy. CDR3 nucleotide sequence: TGTGCCAGTAGTTTACAGGGTCATCCTGGAAACACCATATATTTT. This sequence encodes CASSLQGHPGNTIYF.